Only one count was recorded for the clone carrying this T cell receptor (beta chain). The antigen is not known. Repertoires were generated with immunoSEQ multiplex PCR, while TCRdb's copy carries only in-frame clones and drops some. The sample records some 100,000 clones, 85% to 95% being singletons. The CDR3 extends over 16 amino acids. V was clipped by 4 bases and J by 2 bases, with 18 bases between them. The germline V gene encodes CDR1 MNHEY and CDR2 SVGAGI. The record originates from a study of PD-1 blockade in classical Hodgkin lymphoma. The study, taken as a whole, reports: CD4+ TCR diversity rose significantly by C4D1, and CD8+ TCR diversity did not.

Specified time point: cycle 4 day 1 (C4D1), after five to seven weeks of nivolumab. Patients all relapsed after autologous stem cell transplantation, and there was variation in brentuximab vedotin exposure. The material was peripheral blood mononuclear cells (PBMCs), obtained before the fourth cycle of nivolumab. The chain employs TRBV6-5 and TRBJ2-7; D gene ambiguous. This receptor was taken from a human donor with classical Hodgkin lymphoma. The CDR3 loop reads CASSSPSSAATYEQYF. Written as DNA, the CDR3 is TGTGCCAGCAGTTCCCCCTCGTCGGCAGCTACCTACGAGCAGTACTTC.